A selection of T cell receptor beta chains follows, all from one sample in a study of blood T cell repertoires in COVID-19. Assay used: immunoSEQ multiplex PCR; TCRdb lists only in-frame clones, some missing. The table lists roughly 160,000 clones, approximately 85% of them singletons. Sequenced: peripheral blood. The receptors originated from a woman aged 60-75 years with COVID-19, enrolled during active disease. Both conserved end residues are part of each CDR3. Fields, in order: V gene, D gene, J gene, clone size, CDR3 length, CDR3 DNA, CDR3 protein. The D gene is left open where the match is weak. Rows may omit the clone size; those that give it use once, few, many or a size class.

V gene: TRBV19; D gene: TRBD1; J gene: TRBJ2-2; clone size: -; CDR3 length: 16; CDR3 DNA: TGTGCCAGTAGTATAGCCCCCGGGACAGTAACCGGGGAGCTGTTTTTT; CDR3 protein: CASSIAPGTVTGELFF
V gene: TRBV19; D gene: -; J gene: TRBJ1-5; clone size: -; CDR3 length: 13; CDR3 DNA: TGTGCCAGTAGTATAGGGCAGGTTCAGCCCCAGCATTTT; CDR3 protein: CASSIGQVQPQHF
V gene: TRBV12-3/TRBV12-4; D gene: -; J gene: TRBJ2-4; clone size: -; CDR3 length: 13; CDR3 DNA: TGTGCCAGCAGACCAGGAAGTTTAAACATTCAGTACTTC; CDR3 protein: CASRPGSLNIQYF
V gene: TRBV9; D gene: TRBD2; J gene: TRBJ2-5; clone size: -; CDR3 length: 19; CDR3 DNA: TGTGCCAGCAGCGTAGGGCCCTCAAAGCGGGAGGGCCCTAGCGAGACCCAGTACTTC; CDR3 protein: CASSVGPSKREGPSETQYF
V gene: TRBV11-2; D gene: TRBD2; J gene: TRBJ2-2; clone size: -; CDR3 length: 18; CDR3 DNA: TGTGCCAGCAGCCCGACCTCCGGACTAGCGGGAGCAACCGGGGAGCTGTTTTTT; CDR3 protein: CASSPTSGLAGATGELFF
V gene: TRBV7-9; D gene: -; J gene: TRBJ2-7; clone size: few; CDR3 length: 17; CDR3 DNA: TGTGCCAGCAGCTTGTGGGGATCGGGCAGGGGATCCTACGAGCAGTACTTC; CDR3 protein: CASSLWGSGRGSYEQYF
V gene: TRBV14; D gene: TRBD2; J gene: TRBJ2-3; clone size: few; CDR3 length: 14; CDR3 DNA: TGTGCCAGCAGCCCATTAGCGGGGGCAGATACGCAGTATTTT; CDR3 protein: CASSPLAGADTQYF
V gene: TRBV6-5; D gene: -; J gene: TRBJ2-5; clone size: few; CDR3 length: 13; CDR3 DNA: TGTGCCCGATCTAGGGAGTTGGGAGAGACCCAGTACTTC; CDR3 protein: CARSRELGETQYF
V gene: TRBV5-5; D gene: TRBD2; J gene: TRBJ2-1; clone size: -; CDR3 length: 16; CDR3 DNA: TGTGCCAGCAGCTTATTCAGCGGGGGGCCCTACAATGAGCAGTTCTTC; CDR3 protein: CASSLFSGGPYNEQFF
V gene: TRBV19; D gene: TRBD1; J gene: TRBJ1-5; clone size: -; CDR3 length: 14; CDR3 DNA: TGTGCCAGTACCAGACAGGGTAGCAATCAGCCCCAGCATTTT; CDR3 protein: CASTRQGSNQPQHF
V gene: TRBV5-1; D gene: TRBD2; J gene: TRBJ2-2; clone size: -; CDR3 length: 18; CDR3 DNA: TGCGCCAGCAGTGGCAGCGTACTAGCGGGTTCGAACACCGGGGAGCTGTTTTTT; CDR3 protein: CASSGSVLAGSNTGELFF
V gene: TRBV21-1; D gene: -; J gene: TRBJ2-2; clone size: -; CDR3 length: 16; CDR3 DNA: TGTGCCAGCACCCGGTGGGGGGGCCGAAACACCGGGGAGCTGTTTTTT; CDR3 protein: CASTRWGGRNTGELFF
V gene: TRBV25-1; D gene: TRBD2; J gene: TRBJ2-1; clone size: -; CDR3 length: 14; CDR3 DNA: TGTGCCAGCAGTGGACTAGCCACCTACAATGAGCAGTTCTTC; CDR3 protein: CASSGLATYNEQFF
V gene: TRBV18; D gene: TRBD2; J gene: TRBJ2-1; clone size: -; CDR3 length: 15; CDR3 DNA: TGTGCCAGCTCACCGGGACTAGCGGGGGGCCATGAGCAGTTCTTC; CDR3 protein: CASSPGLAGGHEQFF
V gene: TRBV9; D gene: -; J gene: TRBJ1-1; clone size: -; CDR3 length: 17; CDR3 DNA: TGTGCCAGCAGCGCAACCCGACTCCTAAAAGACGGCACTGAAGCTTTCTTT; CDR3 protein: CASSATRLLKDGTEAFF
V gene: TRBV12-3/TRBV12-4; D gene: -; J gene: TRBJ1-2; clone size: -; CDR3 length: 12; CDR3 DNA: TGTGCCAGCAGGGCCGACAGCTATGGCTACACCTTC; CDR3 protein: CASRADSYGYTF
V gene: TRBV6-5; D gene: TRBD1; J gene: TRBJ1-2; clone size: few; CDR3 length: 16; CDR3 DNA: TGTGCCAGCAGTTACTCGAGCCCGACAGGGGGCCAGAGCTACACCTTC; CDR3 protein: CASSYSSPTGGQSYTF
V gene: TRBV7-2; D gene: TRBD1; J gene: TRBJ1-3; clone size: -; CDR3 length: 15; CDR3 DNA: TGTGCCAGCAGTTTGACAGGGGGCGTGGGAAACACCATATATTTT; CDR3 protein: CASSLTGGVGNTIYF
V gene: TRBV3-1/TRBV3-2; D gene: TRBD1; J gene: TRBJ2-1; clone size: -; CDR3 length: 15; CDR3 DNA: TGTGCCAGCAGCCAGGCAGACAGGGGGCAGAGGGAGCAGTTCTTC; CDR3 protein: CASSQADRGQREQFF
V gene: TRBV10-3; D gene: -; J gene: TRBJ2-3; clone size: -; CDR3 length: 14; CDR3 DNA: TGTGCCATCAGGCCGACAGGCAGCACAGATACGCAGTATTTT; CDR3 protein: CAIRPTGSTDTQYF
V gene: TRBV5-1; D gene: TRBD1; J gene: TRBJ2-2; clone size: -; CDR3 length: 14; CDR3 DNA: TGCGCCAGTGGGGGGACAGGGTCCACCGGGGAGCTGTTTTTT; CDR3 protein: CASGGTGSTGELFF
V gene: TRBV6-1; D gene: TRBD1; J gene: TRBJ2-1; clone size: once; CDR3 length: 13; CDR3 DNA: TGTGCCAGCAGTGAGGGACAGAACAATGAGCAGTTCTTC; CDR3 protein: CASSEGQNNEQFF
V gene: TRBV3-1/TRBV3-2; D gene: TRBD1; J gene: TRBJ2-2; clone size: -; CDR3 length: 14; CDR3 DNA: TGTGCCAGCAGCCAGGACAGGGACACCGGGGAGCTGTTTTTT; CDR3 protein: CASSQDRDTGELFF
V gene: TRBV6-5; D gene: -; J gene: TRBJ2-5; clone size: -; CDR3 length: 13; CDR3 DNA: TGTGCCAGCAGCGGACAGATACAAGAGACCCAGTACTTC; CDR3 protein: CASSGQIQETQYF
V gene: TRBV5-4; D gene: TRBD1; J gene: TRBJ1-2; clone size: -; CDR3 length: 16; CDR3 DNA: TGTGCCAGCAGACCCGGGGGGACAGGGGATTTATATGGCTACACCTTC; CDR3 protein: CASRPGGTGDLYGYTF
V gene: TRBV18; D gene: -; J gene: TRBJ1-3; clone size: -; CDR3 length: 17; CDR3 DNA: TGTGCCAGCTCACAGACGGGATTAGGAGGCGGTGGAAACACCATATATTTT; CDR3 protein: CASSQTGLGGGGNTIYF
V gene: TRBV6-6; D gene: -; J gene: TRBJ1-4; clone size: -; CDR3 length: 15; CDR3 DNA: TGTGCCAGCAGCCCCCGAACAGGGCCGGGTGAAAAACTGTTTTTT; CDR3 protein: CASSPRTGPGEKLFF
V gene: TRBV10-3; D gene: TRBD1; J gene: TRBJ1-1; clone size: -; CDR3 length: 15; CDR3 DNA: TGTGCCATCAGTGGGACAGGGAGTACGGACACTGAAGCTTTCTTT; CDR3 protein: CAISGTGSTDTEAFF
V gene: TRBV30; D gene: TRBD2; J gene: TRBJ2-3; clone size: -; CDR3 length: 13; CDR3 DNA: TGTGCCTGGAGTCAGCGGGAGGCAGATACGCAGTATTTT; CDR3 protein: CAWSQREADTQYF
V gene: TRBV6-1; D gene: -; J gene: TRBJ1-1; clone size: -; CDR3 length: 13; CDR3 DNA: TGTGCCAGCAGTGACAGCCAACTGAGGGGGGCTTTCTTT; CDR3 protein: CASSDSQLRGAFF
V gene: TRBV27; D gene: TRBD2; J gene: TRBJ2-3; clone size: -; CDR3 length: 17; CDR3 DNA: TGTGCCAGCAGGGAATACCGACTAGCGGCTAGCACAGATACGCAGTATTTT; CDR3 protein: CASREYRLAASTDTQYF
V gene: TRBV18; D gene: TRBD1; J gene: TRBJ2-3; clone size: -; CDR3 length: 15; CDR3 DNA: TGTGCCAGCTCACCACAGGGACAGAACACAGATACGCAGTATTTT; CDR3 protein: CASSPQGQNTDTQYF
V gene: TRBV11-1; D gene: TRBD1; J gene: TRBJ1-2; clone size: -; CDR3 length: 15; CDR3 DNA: TGTGCCAGCAGCTTAGCCCAGACAGGGAACTATGGCTACACCTTC; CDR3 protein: CASSLAQTGNYGYTF
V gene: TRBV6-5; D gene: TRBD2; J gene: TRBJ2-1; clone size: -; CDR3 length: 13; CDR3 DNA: TGTGCCAGTGACTTAACGGGGGGAGATGAGCAGTTCTTC; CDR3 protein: CASDLTGGDEQFF
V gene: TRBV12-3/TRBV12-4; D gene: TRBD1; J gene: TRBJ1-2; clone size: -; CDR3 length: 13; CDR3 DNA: TGTGCCAGCAATCCCCGGGACAGGGGAGGCTACACCTTC; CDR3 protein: CASNPRDRGGYTF
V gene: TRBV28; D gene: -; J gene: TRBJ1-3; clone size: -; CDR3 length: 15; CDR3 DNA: TGTGCCAGCAGACCTCAGGGATACTCTGGAAACACCATATATTTT; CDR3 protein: CASRPQGYSGNTIYF
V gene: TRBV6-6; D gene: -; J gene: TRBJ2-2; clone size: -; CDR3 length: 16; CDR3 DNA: TGTGCCAGCAGTTACTCGGGCTCCGGGGGACCCGGGGAGCTGTTTTTT; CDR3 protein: CASSYSGSGGPGELFF
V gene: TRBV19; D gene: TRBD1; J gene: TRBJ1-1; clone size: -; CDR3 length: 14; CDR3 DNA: TGTGCCAGTAGTCTTCGACAGGGGTTCACTGAAGCTTTCTTT; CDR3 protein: CASSLRQGFTEAFF
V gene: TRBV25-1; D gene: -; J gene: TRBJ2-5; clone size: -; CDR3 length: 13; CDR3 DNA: TGTGCCAGCAGTCTGGATAGAAGTGAGGTCCAGTACTTC; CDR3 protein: CASSLDRSEVQYF
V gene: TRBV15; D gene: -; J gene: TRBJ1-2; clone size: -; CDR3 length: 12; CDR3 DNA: TGTGCCACCAGTCCCGCCTCGGGGGGCTACACCTTC; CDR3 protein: CATSPASGGYTF
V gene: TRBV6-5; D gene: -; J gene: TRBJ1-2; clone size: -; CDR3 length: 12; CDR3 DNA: TGTGCCAGCAGCGACAGAAACTATGGCTACACCTTC; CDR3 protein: CASSDRNYGYTF
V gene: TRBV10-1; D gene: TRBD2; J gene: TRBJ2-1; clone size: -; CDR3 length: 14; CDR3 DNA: TGCGCCAGCAGTCCTAGCGGGGGAGGCTATGAGCAGTTCTTC; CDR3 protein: CASSPSGGGYEQFF
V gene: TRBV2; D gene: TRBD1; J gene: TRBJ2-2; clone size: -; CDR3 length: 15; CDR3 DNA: TGTGCCAGCACCGAACAGGGGGCCGACACCGGGGAGCTGTTTTTT; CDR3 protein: CASTEQGADTGELFF
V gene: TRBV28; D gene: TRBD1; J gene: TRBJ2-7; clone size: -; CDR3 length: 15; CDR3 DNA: TGTGCCAGCAGTTTCCGGGGCAGGGGGCGATACGAGCAGTACTTC; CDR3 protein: CASSFRGRGRYEQYF
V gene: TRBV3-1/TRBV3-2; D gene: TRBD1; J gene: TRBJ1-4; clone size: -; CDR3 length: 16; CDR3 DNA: TGTGCCAGCAGCCTAAGGGCAGGGGGCGGGAACGAAAAACTGTTTTTT; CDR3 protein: CASSLRAGGGNEKLFF
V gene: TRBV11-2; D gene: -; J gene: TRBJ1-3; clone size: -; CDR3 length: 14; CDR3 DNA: TGTGCCAGCAGCCCAGGGGTGCAGGGAAACACCATATATTTT; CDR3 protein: CASSPGVQGNTIYF
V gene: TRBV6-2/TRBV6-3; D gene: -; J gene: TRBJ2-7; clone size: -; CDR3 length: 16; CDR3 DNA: TGTGCCAGCAGTTACTCAACGAAGCCACCCTCCTACGAGCAGTACTTC; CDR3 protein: CASSYSTKPPSYEQYF
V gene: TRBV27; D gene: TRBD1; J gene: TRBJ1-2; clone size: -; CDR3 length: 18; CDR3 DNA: TGTGCCAGCAGTTCCCGCGGGGACAGGGGGCTCTTACGCTATGGCTACACCTTC; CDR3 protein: CASSSRGDRGLLRYGYTF
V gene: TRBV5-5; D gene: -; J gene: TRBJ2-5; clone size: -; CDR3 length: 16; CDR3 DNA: TGTGCCAGCAGCTTGCTCCAGGGGTTCCTCAAGGAGACCCAGTACTTC; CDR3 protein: CASSLLQGFLKETQYF
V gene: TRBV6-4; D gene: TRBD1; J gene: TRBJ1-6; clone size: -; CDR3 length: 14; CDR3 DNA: TGTGCCAGCAGTGACCAGGGGGGTACTTCACCCCTCCACTTT; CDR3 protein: CASSDQGGTSPLHF
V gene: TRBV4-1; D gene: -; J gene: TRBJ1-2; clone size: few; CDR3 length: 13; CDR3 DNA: TGCGCCAGCAGCCAAGAGGCGGGGTATGGCTACACCTTC; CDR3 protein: CASSQEAGYGYTF
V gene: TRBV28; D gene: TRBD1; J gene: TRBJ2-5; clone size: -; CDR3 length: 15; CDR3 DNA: TGTGCCAGCAGTTACTCACAGGGGGCCCAAGAGACCCAGTACTTC; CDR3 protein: CASSYSQGAQETQYF
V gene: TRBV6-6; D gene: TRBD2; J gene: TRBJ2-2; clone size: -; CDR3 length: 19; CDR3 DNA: TGTGCCAGCAGTCCACCGCCCGGGACTAGCGGGGCGAACACCGGGGAGCTGTTTTTT; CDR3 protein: CASSPPPGTSGANTGELFF